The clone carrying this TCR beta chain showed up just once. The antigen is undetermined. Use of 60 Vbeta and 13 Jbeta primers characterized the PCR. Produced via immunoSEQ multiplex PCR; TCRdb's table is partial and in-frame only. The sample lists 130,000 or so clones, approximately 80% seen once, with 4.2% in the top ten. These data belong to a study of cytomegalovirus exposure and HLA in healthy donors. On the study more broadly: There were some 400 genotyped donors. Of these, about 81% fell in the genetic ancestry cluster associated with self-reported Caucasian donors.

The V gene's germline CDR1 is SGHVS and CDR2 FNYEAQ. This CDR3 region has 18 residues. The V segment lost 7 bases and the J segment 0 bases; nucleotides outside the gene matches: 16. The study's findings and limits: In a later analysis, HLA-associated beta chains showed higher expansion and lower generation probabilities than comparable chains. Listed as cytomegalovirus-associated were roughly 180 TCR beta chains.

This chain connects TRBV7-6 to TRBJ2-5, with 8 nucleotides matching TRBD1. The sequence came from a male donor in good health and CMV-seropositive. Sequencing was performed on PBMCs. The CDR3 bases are TGTGCCAGCACCCTCCCGGCAGGGGGCATTCCGTACCAAGAGACCCAGTACTTC. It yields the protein CASTLPAGGIPYQETQYF.